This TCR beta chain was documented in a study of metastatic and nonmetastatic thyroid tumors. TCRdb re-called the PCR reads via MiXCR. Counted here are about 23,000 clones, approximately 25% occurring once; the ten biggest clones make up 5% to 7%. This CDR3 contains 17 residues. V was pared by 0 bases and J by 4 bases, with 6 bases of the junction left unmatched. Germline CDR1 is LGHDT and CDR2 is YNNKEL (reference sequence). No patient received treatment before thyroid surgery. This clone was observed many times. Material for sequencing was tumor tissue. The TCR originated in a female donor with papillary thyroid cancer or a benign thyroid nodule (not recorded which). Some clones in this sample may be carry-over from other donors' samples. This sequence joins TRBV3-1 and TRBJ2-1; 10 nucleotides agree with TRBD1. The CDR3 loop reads CASSQDVDRGLYNEQFF. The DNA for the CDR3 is TGTGCCAGCAGCCAAGATGTCGACAGGGGGCTATACAATGAGCAGTTCTTC.